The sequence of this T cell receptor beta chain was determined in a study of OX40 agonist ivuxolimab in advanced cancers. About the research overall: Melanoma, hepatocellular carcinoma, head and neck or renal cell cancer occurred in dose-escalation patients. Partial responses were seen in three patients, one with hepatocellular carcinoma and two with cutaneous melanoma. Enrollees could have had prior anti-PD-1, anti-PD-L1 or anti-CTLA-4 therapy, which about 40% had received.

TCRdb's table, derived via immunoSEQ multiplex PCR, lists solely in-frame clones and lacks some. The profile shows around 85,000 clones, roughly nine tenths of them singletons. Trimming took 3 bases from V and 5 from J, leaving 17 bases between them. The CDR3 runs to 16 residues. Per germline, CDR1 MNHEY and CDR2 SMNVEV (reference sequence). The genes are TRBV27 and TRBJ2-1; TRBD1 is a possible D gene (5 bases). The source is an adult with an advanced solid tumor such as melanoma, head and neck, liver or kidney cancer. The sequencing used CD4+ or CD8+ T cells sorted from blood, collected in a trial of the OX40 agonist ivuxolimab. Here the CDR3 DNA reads TGTGCCAGCAGTTTTGGTCCCCAGGGTACCCACAATGAGCAGTTCTTC. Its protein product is CASSFGPQGTHNEQFF.